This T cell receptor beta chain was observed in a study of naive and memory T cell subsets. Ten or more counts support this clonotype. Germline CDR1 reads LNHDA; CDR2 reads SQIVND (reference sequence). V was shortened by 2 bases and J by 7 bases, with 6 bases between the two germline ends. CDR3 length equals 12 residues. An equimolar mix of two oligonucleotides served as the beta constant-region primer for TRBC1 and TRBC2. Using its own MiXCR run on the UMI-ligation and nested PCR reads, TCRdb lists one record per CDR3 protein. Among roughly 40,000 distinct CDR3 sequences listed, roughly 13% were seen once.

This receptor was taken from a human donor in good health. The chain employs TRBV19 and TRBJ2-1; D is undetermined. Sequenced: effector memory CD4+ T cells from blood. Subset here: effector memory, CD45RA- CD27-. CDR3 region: CASSINQNEQFF. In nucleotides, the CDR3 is TGTGCCAGTAGTATAAACCAGAATGAGCAGTTCTTC.